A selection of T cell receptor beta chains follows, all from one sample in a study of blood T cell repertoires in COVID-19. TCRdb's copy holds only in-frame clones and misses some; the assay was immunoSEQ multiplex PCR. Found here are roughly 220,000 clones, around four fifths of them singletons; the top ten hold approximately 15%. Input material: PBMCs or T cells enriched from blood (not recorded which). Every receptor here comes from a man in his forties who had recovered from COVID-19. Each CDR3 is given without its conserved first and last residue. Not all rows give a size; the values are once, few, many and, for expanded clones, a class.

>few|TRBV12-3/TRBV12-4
ASSPPGIKLF
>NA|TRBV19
ASSIGLAGQYGGPQH
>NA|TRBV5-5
ASSLEGQGNYGYT
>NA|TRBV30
AWSAQTGRYEQY
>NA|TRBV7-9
ASSSGQASEQF
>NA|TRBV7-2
ASSSQGRSNQPQH
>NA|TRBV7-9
ASSSGLVYNEQF
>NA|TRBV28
ATAAGGVGETQY
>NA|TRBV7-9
ASSLAQEPYEQY
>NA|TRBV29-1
SVRTGVNYGYT
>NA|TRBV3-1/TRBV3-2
ASSQGLPLRI
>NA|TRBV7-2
ASSLVEDSPLH
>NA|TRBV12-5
ASGLVSGQGFGTQY
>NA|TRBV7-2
ASSLVAGANNEQF
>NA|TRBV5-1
ASSLVSNTGELF
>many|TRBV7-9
ASSSLRGLSGNTIY
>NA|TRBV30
AWSPGTVGETQY
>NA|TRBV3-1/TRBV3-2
ASSQKSGGTDTQY
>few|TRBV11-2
ASSLPGRRADTQY
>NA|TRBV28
ASSLLTGTKDNEQF
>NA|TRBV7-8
ASSLRDRGDYGYT
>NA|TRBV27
ASSLFGGPLYGYT
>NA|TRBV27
ASSTGAMEY
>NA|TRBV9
ASSGRRGPEQF
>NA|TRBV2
ASSRQGAYNEQF
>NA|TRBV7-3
ASSLELNTEAF
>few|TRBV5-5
ASRTGTGGIRAYEQY
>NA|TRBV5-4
ASSITGGAPGNTIY
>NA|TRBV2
ASRDRVPAF
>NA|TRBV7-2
ASSLVRDQPQH
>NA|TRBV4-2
ASSQDRAGAEQPQH
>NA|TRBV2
ASSLGGGSPLH
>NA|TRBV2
ASRTGVALH
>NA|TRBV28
ASSLGRLYGYT
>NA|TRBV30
AWKGLAAQETQY
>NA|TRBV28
ASSFTGGGNQPQH
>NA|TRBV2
ASSRQGVSTDTQY
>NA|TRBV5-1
ASSPRDSTTRVVDSPLH
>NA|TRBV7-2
ASSLIPRGGYT
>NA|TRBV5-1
ASSLKLDSPLH
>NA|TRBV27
ASSPRAQH
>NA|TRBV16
ASSSGIEQF
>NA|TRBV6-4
ASTPTAQGSVAYGYT
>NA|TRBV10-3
AIRPTGDNSPLH
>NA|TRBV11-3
ASSGNRGGSYNEQF
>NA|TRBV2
ASSTRQSHSYNEQF